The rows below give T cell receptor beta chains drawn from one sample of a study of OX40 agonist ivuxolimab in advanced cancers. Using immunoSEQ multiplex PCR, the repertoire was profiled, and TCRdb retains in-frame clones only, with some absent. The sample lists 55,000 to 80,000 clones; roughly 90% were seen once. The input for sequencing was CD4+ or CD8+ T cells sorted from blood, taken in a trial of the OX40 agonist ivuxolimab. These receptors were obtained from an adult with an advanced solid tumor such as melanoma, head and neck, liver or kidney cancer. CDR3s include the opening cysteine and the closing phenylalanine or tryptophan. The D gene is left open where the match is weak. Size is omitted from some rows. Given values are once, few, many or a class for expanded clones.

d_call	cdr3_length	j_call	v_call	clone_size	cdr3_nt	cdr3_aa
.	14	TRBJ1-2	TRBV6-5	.	TGTGCCAGCAGTCCTAATGACCCTAACTATGGCTACACCTTC	CASSPNDPNYGYTF
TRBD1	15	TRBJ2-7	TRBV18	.	TGTGCCAGCTCACCAGCCCGGGACAGGGCCTACGAGCAGTACTTC	CASSPARDRAYEQYF
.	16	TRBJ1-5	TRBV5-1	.	TGCGCCAGCAGCCCTGGACCCGCCGGCAGCAATCAGCCCCAGCATTTT	CASSPGPAGSNQPQHF
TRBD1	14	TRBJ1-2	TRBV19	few	TGTGCCAGTAGCCCCGCGACAGGGAGTTATGGCTACACCTTC	CASSPATGSYGYTF
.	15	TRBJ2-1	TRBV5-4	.	TGTGCCAGCAGTTTCTGGACTGGCTTATACAATGAGCAGTTCTTC	CASSFWTGLYNEQFF
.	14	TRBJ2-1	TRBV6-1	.	TGTGCCAGCAGTGTTAGAGTTTCCTACAATGAGCAGTTCTTC	CASSVRVSYNEQFF
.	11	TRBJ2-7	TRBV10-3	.	TGTGCCATCAGTGGAAGCCACGAGCAGTACTTC	CAISGSHEQYF
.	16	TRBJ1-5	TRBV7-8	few	TGTGCCAGCAGCTTAAGGTCAGGGGTAGGCAATCAGCCCCAGCATTTT	CASSLRSGVGNQPQHF
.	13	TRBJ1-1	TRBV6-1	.	TGTGCCAGCAGTGCCAGTGTGAACACTGAAGCTTTCTTT	CASSASVNTEAFF
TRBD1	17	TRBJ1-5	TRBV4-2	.	TGTGCCAGCAGCCTGGGACAGGGAACGGGTGATCATCAGCCCCAGCATTTT	CASSLGQGTGDHQPQHF
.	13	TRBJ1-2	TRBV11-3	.	TGTGCCAGCAGCTTCTCCTCGGAGGGTGGCTACACCTTC	CASSFSSEGGYTF
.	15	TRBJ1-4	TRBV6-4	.	TGTGCCAGCAGTGACTCGACCGGCACCGGGGAAAAACTGTTTTTT	CASSDSTGTGEKLFF
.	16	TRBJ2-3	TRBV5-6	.	TGTGCCAGCAGCCCTTTTAAGGCCAATCCCACAGATACGCAGTATTTT	CASSPFKANPTDTQYF
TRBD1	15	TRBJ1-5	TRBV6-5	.	TGTGCCAGCAGTTACGGCAGGACAGGCGAACAGCCCCAGCATTTT	CASSYGRTGEQPQHF
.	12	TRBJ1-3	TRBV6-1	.	TGTGCCAGCAGTGTAGGAGGAAACACCATATATTTT	CASSVGGNTIYF
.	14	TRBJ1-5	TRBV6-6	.	TGTGCCAGCAGTTACTCGGGGGCCAATCAGCCCCAGCATTTT	CASSYSGANQPQHF
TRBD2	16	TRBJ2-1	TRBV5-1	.	TGCGCCAGCAGCTTGGACTCCGCGGGAGGCTACAATGAGCAGTTCTTC	CASSLDSAGGYNEQFF
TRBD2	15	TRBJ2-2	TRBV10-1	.	TGCGCCAGCAGTGAAGGGGCTAGCGGTAACGGGGAGCTGTTTTTT	CASSEGASGNGELFF
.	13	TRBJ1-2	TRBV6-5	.	TGTGCCAGCAGTCCGGGCGCTAACTATGGCTACACCTTC	CASSPGANYGYTF
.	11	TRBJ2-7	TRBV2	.	TGTGCCAGCAGTGATTTCTACGAGCAGTACTTC	CASSDFYEQYF
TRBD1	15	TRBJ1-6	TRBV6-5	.	TGTGCCAGCAGTCAGGACAGGGGGCGTAATTCACCCCTCCACTTT	CASSQDRGRNSPLHF
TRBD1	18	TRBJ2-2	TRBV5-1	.	TGCGCCAGCAGCCCACAGGGGACCTCCAATTTGGGCACCGGGGAGCTGTTTTTT	CASSPQGTSNLGTGELFF
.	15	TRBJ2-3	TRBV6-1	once	TGTGCCAGCAGGGGGGACACCTACTTCACAGATACGCAGTATTTT	CASRGDTYFTDTQYF
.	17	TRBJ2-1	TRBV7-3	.	TGTGCCAGCAGCCCCATCTCGGCTAGCGCCGTATACAATGAGCAGTTCTTC	CASSPISASAVYNEQFF
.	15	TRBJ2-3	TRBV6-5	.	TGTGCCAGCAGTTACTCGTTTTCTAGGGCAGATACGCAGTATTTT	CASSYSFSRADTQYF
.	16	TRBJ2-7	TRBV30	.	TGTGCCTGGAGTGTAAAGGACAGCAGGGGACACTACGAGCAGTACTTC	CAWSVKDSRGHYEQYF
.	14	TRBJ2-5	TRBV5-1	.	TGCGCCAGCAGCTCGGATAGCGTGATAGAGACCCAGTACTTC	CASSSDSVIETQYF
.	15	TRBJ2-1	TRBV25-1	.	TGTGCCAGCAGTGAACATATGGCGGGTTACAATGAGCAGTTCTTC	CASSEHMAGYNEQFF
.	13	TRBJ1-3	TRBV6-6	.	TGTGCCAGCGCGGGAGTGGTGGGAAACACCATATATTTT	CASAGVVGNTIYF
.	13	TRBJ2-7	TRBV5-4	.	TGTGCCAGCAGCCGGGACACATCCTACGAGCAGTACTTC	CASSRDTSYEQYF
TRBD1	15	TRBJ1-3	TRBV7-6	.	TGTGCCAGCAGCTCGTCGACAGGGACTGGAAACACCATATATTTT	CASSSSTGTGNTIYF
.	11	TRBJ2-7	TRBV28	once	TGTGCCAGCAGTCTACAGGGCGAGCAGTACTTC	CASSLQGEQYF
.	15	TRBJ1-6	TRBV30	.	TGTGCCTGGAGTGTACGGGGCACGGGAAATTCACCCCTCCACTTT	CAWSVRGTGNSPLHF
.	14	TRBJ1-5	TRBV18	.	TGTGCCAGCTCACCTTTGGAGAGCAATCAGCCCCAGCATTTT	CASSPLESNQPQHF
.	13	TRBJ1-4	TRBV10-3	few	TGTGCCATCAGTGAACAGGATAATGAAAAACTGTTTTTT	CAISEQDNEKLFF
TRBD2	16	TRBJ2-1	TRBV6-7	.	TGTGCCAGCAGAGATAAGCCCGGGAGGGCCTACGGTGAGCAGTTCTTC	CASRDKPGRAYGEQFF
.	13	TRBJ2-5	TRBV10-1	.	TGCGCCAGCAGTGGCGGCAGGGAAGAGACCCAGTACTTC	CASSGGREETQYF
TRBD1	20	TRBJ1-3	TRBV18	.	TGTGCCAGCTCACCAGGGCCCCGGGACAGGGGCGAAGACTCTGGAAACACCATATATTTT	CASSPGPRDRGEDSGNTIYF
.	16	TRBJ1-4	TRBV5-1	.	TGCGCCAGCAGCTTCGGCGCGGCGACAACTAATGAAAAACTGTTTTTT	CASSFGAATTNEKLFF
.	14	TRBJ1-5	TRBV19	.	TGTGCCAGTAATAAGGGGGGGGATGGTCAGCCCCAGCATTTT	CASNKGGDGQPQHF
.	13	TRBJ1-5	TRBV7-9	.	TGTGCCAGCAGCTTAGGGTCCGATCAGCCCCAGCATTTT	CASSLGSDQPQHF
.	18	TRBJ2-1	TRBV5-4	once	TGTGCCAGCAGCTTGGAGGCAGTTGCTAGTCTCACCTACAATGAGCAGTTCTTC	CASSLEAVASLTYNEQFF
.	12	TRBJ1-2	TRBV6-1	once	TGTGCCACCGCAGACAGACTTTATGGCTACACCTTC	CATADRLYGYTF
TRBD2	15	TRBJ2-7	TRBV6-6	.	TGTGCCAGCAGTCCCGTTAGCGGGGGTACCTACGAGCAGTACTTC	CASSPVSGGTYEQYF
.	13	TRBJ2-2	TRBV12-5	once	TGTGCTAGTGGTTTTGGTTACACCGGGGAGCTGTTTTTT	CASGFGYTGELFF
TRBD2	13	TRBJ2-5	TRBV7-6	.	TGTGCCAGCAGCTTAGCGCGGGGGGAGACCCAGTACTTC	CASSLARGETQYF
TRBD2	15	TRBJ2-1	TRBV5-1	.	TGCGCCACCCGGGGACTAGCGGGAGGGCACAATGAGCAGTTCTTC	CATRGLAGGHNEQFF
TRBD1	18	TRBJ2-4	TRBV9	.	TGTGCCAGCAGCGCGAGCCCGGGACAGTCTCTAGCCAAAAACATTCAGTACTTC	CASSASPGQSLAKNIQYF
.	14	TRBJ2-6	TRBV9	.	TGTGCCAGCGAAACGAACTCTGGGGCCAACGTCCTGACTTTC	CASETNSGANVLTF